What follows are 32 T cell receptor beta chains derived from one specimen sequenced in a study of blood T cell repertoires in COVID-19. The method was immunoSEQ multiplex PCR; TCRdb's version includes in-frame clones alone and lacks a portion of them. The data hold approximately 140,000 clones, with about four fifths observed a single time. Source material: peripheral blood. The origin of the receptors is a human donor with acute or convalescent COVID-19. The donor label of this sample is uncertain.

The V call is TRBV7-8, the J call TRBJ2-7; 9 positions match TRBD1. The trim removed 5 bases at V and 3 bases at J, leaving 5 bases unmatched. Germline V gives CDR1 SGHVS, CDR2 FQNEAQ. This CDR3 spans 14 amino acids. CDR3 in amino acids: CASSLQGAVYEQYF. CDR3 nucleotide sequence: TGTGCCAGCAGCCTACAGGGGGCGGTCTACGAGCAGTACTTC.

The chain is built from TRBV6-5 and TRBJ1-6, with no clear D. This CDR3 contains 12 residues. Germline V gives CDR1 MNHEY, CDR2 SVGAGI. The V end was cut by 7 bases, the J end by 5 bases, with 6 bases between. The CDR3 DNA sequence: TGTGCCAGCATGCAGAATAATTCACCCCTCCACTTT. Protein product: CASMQNNSPLHF.

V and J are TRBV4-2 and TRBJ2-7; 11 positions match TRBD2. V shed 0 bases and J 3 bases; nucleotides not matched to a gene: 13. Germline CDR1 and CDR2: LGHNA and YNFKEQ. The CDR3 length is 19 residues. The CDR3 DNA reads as TGTGCCAGCAGCCAAGATTTCGGGCGAGGGACTAGCGGTATCTACGAGCAGTACTTC. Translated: CASSQDFGRGTSGIYEQYF.

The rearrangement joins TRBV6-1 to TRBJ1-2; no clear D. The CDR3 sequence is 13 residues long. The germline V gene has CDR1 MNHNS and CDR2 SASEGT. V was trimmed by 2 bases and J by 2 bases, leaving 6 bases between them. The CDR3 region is CASSEQTNYGYTF. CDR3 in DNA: TGTGCCAGCAGTGAACAGACAAACTATGGCTACACCTTC.

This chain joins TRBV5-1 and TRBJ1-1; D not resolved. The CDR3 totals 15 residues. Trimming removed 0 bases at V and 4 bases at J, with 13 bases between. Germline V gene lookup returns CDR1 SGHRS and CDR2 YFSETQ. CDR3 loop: CASSLDPASSTEAFF. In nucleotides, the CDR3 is TGCGCCAGCAGCTTGGATCCTGCGTCTTCCACTGAAGCTTTCTTT.

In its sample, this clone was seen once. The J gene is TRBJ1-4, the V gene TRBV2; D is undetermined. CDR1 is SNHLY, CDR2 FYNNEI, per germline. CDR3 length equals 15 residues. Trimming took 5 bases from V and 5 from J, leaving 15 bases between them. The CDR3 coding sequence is TGTGCCAGCAGTCCTTTAGCCAGAGGGAATGAAAAACTGTTTTTT. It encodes CASSPLARGNEKLFF.

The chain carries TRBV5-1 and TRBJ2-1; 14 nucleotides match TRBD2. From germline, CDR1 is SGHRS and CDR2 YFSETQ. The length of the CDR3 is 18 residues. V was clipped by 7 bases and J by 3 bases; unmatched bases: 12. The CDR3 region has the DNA TGCGCCAGCGCCCAAGGAGGGACTAGCGGGGGCCTCTACAATGAGCAGTTCTTC. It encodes CASAQGGTSGGLYNEQFF. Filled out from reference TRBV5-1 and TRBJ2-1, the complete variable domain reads KAGVTQTPRYLIKTRGQQVTLSCSPISGHRSVSWYQQTPGQGLQFLFEYFSETQRNKGNFPGRFSGRQFSNSRSEMNVSTLELGDSALYLCASAQGGTSGGLYNEQFFGPGTRLTVL.

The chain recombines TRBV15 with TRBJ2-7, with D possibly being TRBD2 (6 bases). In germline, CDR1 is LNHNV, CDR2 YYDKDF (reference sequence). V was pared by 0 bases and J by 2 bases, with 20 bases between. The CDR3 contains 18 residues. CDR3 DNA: TGTGCCACCAGCAGAGAAAAGACTAGGGCCTATCCTCCCTACGAGCAGTACTTC. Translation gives CATSREKTRAYPPYEQYF.

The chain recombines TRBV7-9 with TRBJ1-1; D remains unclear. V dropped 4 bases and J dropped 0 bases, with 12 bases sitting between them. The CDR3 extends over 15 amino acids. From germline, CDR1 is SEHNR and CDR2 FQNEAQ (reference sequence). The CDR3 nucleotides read TGTGCCAGCAGCTCTATCGGAGGGATGAACACTGAAGCTTTCTTT. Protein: CASSSIGGMNTEAFF.

In DNA, the CDR3 is TGTGCCATCCCCCCCGGACCGCGGGGGAACACCGGGGAGCTGTTTTTT. This sequence encodes CAIPPGPRGNTGELFF. The chain links TRBV6-6 to TRBJ2-2; D may be TRBD2 (6 bases). The germline V gene encodes CDR1 MNHNY and CDR2 SVGAGI (reference sequence). V was trimmed by 10 bases and J by 1 base, leaving 19 bases between them. This CDR3 contains 16 residues.

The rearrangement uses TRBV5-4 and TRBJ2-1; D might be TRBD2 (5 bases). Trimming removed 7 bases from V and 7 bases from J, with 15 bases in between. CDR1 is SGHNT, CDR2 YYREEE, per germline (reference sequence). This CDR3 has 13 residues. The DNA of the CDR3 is TGTGCCAGCGCTTCCGCGCGGAGGAATGAGCAGTTCTTC. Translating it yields CASASARRNEQFF.

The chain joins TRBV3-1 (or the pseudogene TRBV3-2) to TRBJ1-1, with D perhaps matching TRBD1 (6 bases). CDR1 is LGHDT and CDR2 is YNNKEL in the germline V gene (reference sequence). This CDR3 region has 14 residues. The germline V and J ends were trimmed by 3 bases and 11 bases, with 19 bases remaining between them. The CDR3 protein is CASSQGASRRSAFF. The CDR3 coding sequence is TGTGCCAGCAGCCAGGGGGCGAGCCGCAGGTCGGCTTTCTTT.

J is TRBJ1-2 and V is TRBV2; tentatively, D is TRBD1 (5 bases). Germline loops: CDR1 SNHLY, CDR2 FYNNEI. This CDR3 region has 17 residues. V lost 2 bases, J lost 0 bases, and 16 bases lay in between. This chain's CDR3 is CASSERARDTSNYGYTF. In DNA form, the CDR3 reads TGTGCCAGCAGTGAAAGGGCCAGGGATACCTCTAACTATGGCTACACCTTC.

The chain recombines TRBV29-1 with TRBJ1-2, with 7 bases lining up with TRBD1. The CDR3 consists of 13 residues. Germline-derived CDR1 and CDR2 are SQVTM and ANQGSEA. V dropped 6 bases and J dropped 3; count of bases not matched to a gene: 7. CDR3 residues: CSVPTGTDYGYTF. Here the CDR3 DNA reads TGCAGCGTGCCTACAGGGACAGACTATGGCTACACCTTC.

CDR3 region: CASSTQGVDGELFF. The CDR3 DNA sequence: TGTGCCAGCAGCACTCAGGGTGTGGACGGGGAGCTGTTTTTT. This chain links TRBV9 with TRBJ2-2; possibly TRBD1 for D (5 bases). CDR1 SGDLS and CDR2 YYNGEE come from the germline V gene. This CDR3 contains 14 residues. V was clipped by 4 bases and J by 7 bases, with 14 bases between them. Looking up the rest from reference TRBV9 and TRBJ2-2 gives the full variable domain: DSGVTQTPKHLITATGQRVTLRCSPRSGDLSVYWYQQSLDQGLQFLIQYYNGEERAKGNILERFSAQQFPDLHSELNLSSLELGDSALYFCASSTQGVDGELFFGEGSRLTVL.

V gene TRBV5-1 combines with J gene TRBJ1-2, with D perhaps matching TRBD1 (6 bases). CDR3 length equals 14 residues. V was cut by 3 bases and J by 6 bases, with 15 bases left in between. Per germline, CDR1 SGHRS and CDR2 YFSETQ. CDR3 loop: CASSWNGQSNGYTF. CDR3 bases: TGCGCCAGCAGCTGGAACGGACAGTCTAATGGCTACACCTTC.

As DNA, the CDR3 is TGCAGCGTTTCGGCGGGGCCCACTGAAGCTTTCTTT. Protein: CSVSAGPTEAFF. The chain combines TRBV29-1 with TRBJ1-1; a weak D match, TRBD1 (5 bases). V was trimmed by 5 bases and J by 4 bases, leaving 11 bases between them. This CDR3 contains 12 residues. Germline V gene lookup returns CDR1 SQVTM and CDR2 ANQGSEA.

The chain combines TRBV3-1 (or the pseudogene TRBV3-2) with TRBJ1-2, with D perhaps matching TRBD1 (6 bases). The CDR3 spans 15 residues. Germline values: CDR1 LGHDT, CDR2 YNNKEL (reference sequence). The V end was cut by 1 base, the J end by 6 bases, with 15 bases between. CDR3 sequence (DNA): TGTGCCAGCAGCCAAGTGGGACAAGGATCCCATGGCTACACCTTC. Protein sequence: CASSQVGQGSHGYTF.

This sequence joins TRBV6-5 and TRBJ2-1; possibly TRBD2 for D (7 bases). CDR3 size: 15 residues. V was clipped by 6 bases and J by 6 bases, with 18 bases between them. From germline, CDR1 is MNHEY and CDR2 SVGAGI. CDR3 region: CASREPGGRVNEQFF. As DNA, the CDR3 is TGTGCCAGCAGAGAGCCCGGGGGGCGAGTCAATGAGCAGTTCTTC.

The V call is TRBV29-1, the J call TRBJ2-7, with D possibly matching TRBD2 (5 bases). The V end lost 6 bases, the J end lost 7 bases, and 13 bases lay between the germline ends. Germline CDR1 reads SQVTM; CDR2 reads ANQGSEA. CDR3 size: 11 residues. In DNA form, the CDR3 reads TGCAGCGTCACCTCGGGATGGGAGCAGTACTTC. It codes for CSVTSGWEQYF.

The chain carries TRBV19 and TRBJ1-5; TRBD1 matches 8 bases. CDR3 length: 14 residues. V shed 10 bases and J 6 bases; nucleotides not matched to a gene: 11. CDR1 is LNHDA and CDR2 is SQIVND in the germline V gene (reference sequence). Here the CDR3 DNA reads TGTGCCACCAGTGGCAGGGGGCGAGGTCAGCCCCAGCATTTT. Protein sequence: CATSGRGRGQPQHF.

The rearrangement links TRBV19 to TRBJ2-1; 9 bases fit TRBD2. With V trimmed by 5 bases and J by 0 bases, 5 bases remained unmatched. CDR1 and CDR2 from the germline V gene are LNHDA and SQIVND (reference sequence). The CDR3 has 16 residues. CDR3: CASSSVSGGSYNEQFF. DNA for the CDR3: TGTGCCAGTAGTTCGGTTAGCGGGGGCTCCTACAATGAGCAGTTCTTC.

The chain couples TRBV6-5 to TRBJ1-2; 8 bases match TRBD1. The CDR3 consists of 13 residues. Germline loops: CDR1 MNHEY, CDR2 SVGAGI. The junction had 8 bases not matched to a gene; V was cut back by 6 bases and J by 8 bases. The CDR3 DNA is TGTGCCAGCAGAAGGACAGGGAGAGAGGGCTACACCTTC. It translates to CASRRTGREGYTF.

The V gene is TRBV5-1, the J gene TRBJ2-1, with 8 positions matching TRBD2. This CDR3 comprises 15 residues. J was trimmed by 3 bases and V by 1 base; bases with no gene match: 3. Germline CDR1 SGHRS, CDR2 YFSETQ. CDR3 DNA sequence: TGCGCCAGCAGCTTGATAAGCGGGGGCTACAATGAGCAGTTCTTC. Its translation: CASSLISGGYNEQFF. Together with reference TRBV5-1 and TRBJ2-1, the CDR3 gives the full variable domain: KAGVTQTPRYLIKTRGQQVTLSCSPISGHRSVSWYQQTPGQGLQFLFEYFSETQRNKGNFPGRFSGRQFSNSRSEMNVSTLELGDSALYLCASSLISGGYNEQFFGPGTRLTVL.

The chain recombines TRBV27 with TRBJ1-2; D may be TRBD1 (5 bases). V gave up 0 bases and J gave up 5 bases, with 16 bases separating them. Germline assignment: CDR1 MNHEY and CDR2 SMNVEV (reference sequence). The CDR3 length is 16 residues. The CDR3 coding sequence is TGTGCCAGCAGTTTATCGGGGTCGGGGGGTCCTTATGGCTACACCTTC. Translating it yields CASSLSGSGGPYGYTF.

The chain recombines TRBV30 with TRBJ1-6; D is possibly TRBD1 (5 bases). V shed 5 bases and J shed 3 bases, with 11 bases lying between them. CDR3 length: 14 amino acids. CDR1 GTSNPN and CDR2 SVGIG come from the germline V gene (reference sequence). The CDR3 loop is CAWRRVGYNSPLHF. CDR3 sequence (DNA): TGTGCCTGGCGCAGGGTCGGCTATAATTCACCCCTCCACTTT.

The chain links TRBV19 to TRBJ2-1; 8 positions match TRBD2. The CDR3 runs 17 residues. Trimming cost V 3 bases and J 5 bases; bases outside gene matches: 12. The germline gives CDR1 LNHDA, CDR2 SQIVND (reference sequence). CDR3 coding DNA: TGTGCCAGTAGTATTAACCCCGGGGGGGCTTTCCACAATGAGCAGTTCTTC. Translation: CASSINPGGAFHNEQFF.

CDR3 region: CASSQYKESSGNTIYF. The DNA for the CDR3 is TGCGCCAGCAGCCAATATAAAGAGAGCTCTGGAAACACCATATATTTT. This sequence joins TRBV4-3 and TRBJ1-3; D gene unclear. Germline CDR1 LGHNA, CDR2 YSLEER. Trimming left V 2 bases short and J 0 bases short, with 11 bases between. The CDR3 covers 16 residues.

CDR3 coding DNA: TGTGCCAGCAGTGAAGGGACGGGGGGGCTAGAGACCCAGTACTTC. It encodes CASSEGTGGLETQYF. The chain employs TRBV25-1 and TRBJ2-5; TRBD2 aligns across 8 bases. The CDR3 length is 15 residues. Unmatched junction bases numbered 6, after V lost 2 bases and J lost 4 bases. Germline V gives CDR1 MGHDK, CDR2 SYGVNS. The full variable domain, completed using reference TRBV25-1 and TRBJ2-5, is EADIYQTPRYLVIGTGKKITLECSQTMGHDKMYWYQQDPGMELHLIHYSYGVNSTEKGDLSSESTVSRIRTEHFPLTLESARPSHTSQYLCASSEGTGGLETQYFGPGTRLLVL.

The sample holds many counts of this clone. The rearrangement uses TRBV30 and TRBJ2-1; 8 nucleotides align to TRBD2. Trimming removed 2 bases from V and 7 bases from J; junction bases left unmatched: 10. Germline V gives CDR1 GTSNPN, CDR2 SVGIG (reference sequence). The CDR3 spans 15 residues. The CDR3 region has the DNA TGTGCCTGGAGTAATCGCGGGGGGACGCAGAATGAGCAGTTCTTC. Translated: CAWSNRGGTQNEQFF.

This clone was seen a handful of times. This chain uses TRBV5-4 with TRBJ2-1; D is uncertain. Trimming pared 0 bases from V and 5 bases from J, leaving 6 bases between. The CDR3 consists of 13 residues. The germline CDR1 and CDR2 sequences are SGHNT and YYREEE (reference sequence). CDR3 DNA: TGTGCCAGCAGCTTGGGAGACAACAATGAGCAGTTCTTC. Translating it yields CASSLGDNNEQFF.

Here the CDR3 DNA reads TGTGCCAGCAGCCAACCGCGGAAGAGGAACTACGAGCAGTACTTC. Protein product: CASSQPRKRNYEQYF. The chain joins TRBV6-2 or TRBV6-3 to TRBJ2-7; D is undetermined. The CDR3 totals 15 residues. The V and J ends lost 6 bases and 3 bases respectively, with 18 bases between them. CDR1 is MNHEY, CDR2 SVGEGT, per germline.